These 30 T cell receptor beta chains were sequenced from one sample in a study of blood T cell repertoires in COVID-19. This table comes from immunoSEQ multiplex PCR, and its TCRdb copy is limited to in-frame clones, with some not included. The sample lists about 220,000 clones; 82% were seen once. Specimen: PBMCs or T cells enriched from blood (not recorded which). Receptors originate from a woman aged 55 to 70 who had recovered from COVID-19.

The V gene is TRBV4-1, the J gene TRBJ2-7; D ambiguous. Germline loops: CDR1 MGHRA, CDR2 YSYEKL. V was pared by 0 bases and J by 5 bases, with 11 bases between. There are 14 residues in the CDR3. In DNA, the CDR3 is TGCGCCAGCAGCCAAGATGGGCAACGCCACGAGCAGTACTTC. Protein sequence: CASSQDGQRHEQYF.

V gene TRBV7-2 combines with J gene TRBJ2-3, with TRBD2 matching 10 bases. Germline V CDR1 and CDR2: SGHTA, FQGNSA. The CDR3 has 15 amino acids. Trimming took 4 bases from V and 5 from J; bases not matched to a gene: 6. This chain's CDR3 is CASSSELAGRDTQYF. The CDR3 DNA is TGTGCCAGCAGCTCGGAACTAGCGGGGAGAGATACGCAGTATTTT.

This clone was observed a handful of times. The CDR3 sequence: CASSRTLNTEAFF. For the CDR3, the DNA is TGCGCCAGCAGCCGGACACTTAACACTGAAGCTTTCTTT. The chain links TRBV4-1 to TRBJ1-1; a weak D match, TRBD1 (5 bases). The CDR3 length is 13 residues. Trimming pared 4 bases from V and 2 bases from J, leaving 8 bases between. CDR1 is MGHRA and CDR2 is YSYEKL in the germline V gene.

The chain recombines TRBV6-2 or TRBV6-3 with TRBJ1-2; weak D call: TRBD1 (5 bases). The V gene's germline CDR1 is MNHEY and CDR2 SVGEGT. Trimming took 2 bases from V and 2 from J, leaving 9 bases between them. The CDR3 loop spans 14 amino acids. CDR3 in amino acids: CASSYGSGNYGYTF. The CDR3 bases are TGTGCCAGCAGTTACGGGTCAGGGAACTATGGCTACACCTTC.

The gene calls are TRBV11-2 and TRBJ2-5; 7 positions match TRBD1. Germline values: CDR1 SGHAT, CDR2 FQNNGV. The CDR3 is made up of 14 amino acids. Losses at the gene ends were 4 bases for V and 6 bases for J; bases not matched to a gene: 8. The CDR3 is CASSSRDSRKTQYF. For the CDR3, the DNA is TGTGCCAGCAGCTCCCGGGACAGCAGGAAGACCCAGTACTTC.

This chain connects TRBV19 to TRBJ2-2; TRBD1 aligns across 9 bases. The J segment lost 2 bases and the V segment lost 9 bases, leaving 4 bases of the junction unmatched. The germline V gene has CDR1 LNHDA and CDR2 SQIVND (reference sequence). The CDR3 covers 14 residues. The CDR3 loop reads CASGQGINTGELFF. As DNA, the CDR3 is TGTGCCAGCGGACAGGGGATTAACACCGGGGAGCTGTTTTTT.

The rearrangement uses TRBV6-5 and TRBJ1-2; the D is unclear. The V end lost 2 bases, the J end lost 0 bases, and 7 bases lay between the germline ends. The CDR3 runs 14 residues. Germline assignment: CDR1 MNHEY and CDR2 SVGAGI. The CDR3 loop is CASSYGRSNYGYTF. The DNA of the CDR3 is TGTGCCAGCAGTTACGGGAGGTCTAACTATGGCTACACCTTC.

The rearrangement links TRBV27 to TRBJ2-4, with D maybe TRBD2 (6 bases). Per germline, CDR1 MNHEY and CDR2 SMNVEV (reference sequence). Trimming took off 6 bases at V and 8 bases at J, with 11 bases between the two ends. CDR3 length: 12 residues. CDR3 region: CASSRGSDIQYF. For the CDR3, the DNA is TGTGCCAGCAGCCGGGGGAGTGACATTCAGTACTTC.

This clone was picked up many times. The chain is built from TRBV9 and TRBJ2-3; a weak D match, TRBD1 (5 bases). V lost 0 bases and J 1 base, leaving 12 bases between the germline ends. The germline V gene has CDR1 SGDLS and CDR2 YYNGEE. CDR3 length equals 16 residues. This CDR3 is CASSVDTGARTDTQYF. The DNA of the CDR3 is TGTGCCAGCAGCGTAGATACAGGCGCTCGCACAGATACGCAGTATTTT.

This rearrangement joins TRBV19 to TRBJ1-5; 7 bases are shared with TRBD1. The J segment lost 0 bases and the V segment lost 1 base, leaving 6 bases of the junction unmatched. This CDR3 region has 17 residues. CDR1 is LNHDA and CDR2 is SQIVND in the germline V gene (reference sequence). The CDR3 reads CASSIVPGTVSNQPQHF. In DNA, the CDR3 is TGTGCCAGTAGTATAGTTCCCGGGACAGTTAGCAATCAGCCCCAGCATTTT.

The chain joins TRBV7-9 to TRBJ2-1, with 7 bases lining up with TRBD2. Germline V gene sequence: CDR1 SEHNR, CDR2 FQNEAQ (reference sequence). This CDR3 has 18 amino acids. J gave up 3 bases and V 1 base, and 12 bases lay outside the gene matches. The CDR3 DNA reads as TGTGCCAGCAGCTTAGGTCTCGCTAGCGGTTCCCGCTACAATGAGCAGTTCTTC. Its translation: CASSLGLASGSRYNEQFF. Complete variable domain (other parts from reference TRBV7-9 and TRBJ2-1): DTGVSQNPRHKITKRGQNVTFRCDPISEHNRLYWYRQTLGQGPEFLTYFQNEAQLEKSRLLSDRFSAERPKGSFSTLEIQRTEQGDSAMYLCASSLGLASGSRYNEQFFGPGTRLTVL.

This clone was seen once. The genes are TRBV27 and TRBJ1-6; TRBD1 aligns across 7 bases. Germline V gene lookup returns CDR1 MNHEY and CDR2 SMNVEV (reference sequence). The CDR3 covers 17 residues. V shed 5 bases and J 1 base; nucleotides not matched to a gene: 8. CDR3 in amino acids: CASSIQGVKSYNSPLHF. As DNA, the CDR3 is TGTGCCAGCAGTATCCAGGGGGTGAAATCCTATAATTCACCCCTCCACTTT.

This clone is a singleton in its sample. The chain links TRBV6-2 or TRBV6-3 to TRBJ1-6; no firm D call. CDR3 size: 14 residues. Germline V gene data show CDR1 as MNHEY and CDR2 as SVGEGT. The V end lost 2 bases, the J end lost 7 bases, and 9 bases lay between the germline ends. This CDR3 is CASSYENRNSPLHF. CDR3 coding DNA: TGTGCCAGCAGTTACGAGAACAGAAATTCACCCCTCCACTTT.

The rearrangement uses TRBV2 and TRBJ1-4; D may be TRBD1 (5 bases). Germline assignment: CDR1 SNHLY and CDR2 FYNNEI. The V gene lost 7 bases and the J gene lost 3 bases, with 12 bases spanning the gap. This CDR3 has 14 residues. CDR3: CASTVQGANEKLFF. In DNA form, the CDR3 reads TGTGCCAGCACTGTCCAGGGTGCTAATGAAAAACTGTTTTTT.

This rearrangement joins TRBV15 to TRBJ1-3, with D possibly being TRBD1 (6 bases). V was cut by 0 bases and J by 1 base, with 13 bases left in between. The CDR3 consists of 17 residues. CDR1 LNHNV and CDR2 YYDKDF come from the germline V gene (reference sequence). In DNA, the CDR3 is TGTGCCACCAGCAGAGATCCCCTTCAGGGGTCTGGAAACACCATATATTTT. This codes for CATSRDPLQGSGNTIYF. The entire variable domain, with the rest obtained from reference TRBV15 and TRBJ1-3, is as follows: DAMVIQNPRYQVTQFGKPVTLSCSQTLNHNVMYWYQQKSSQAPKLLFHYYDKDFNNEADTPDNFQSRRPNTSFCFLDIRSPGLGDTAMYLCATSRDPLQGSGNTIYFGEGSWLTVV.

The rearrangement uses TRBV11-3 and TRBJ1-1; 7 nucleotides align to TRBD1. V lost 5 bases and J lost 0; bases outside the gene matches: 3. The germline CDR1 and CDR2 sequences are SGHNT and YENEEA. CDR3 length: 14 residues. The CDR3 DNA sequence: TGTGCCAGCAGCCGGGACAGATTGAACACTGAAGCTTTCTTT. It yields the protein CASSRDRLNTEAFF.

This chain links TRBV7-9 with TRBJ1-2; 8 bases fit TRBD1. This CDR3 is built from 15 residues. After removal of 2 bases from V and 4 bases from J, the junction contained 6 bases not matched to a gene. Germline CDR1 reads SEHNR; CDR2 reads FQNEAQ (reference sequence). The CDR3 DNA is TGTGCCAGCAGCTTAACGGGACAGGCGGGCTATGGCTACACCTTC. Its translation is CASSLTGQAGYGYTF. Full variable domain (outside the CDR3, taken from reference TRBV7-9 and TRBJ1-2): DTGVSQNPRHKITKRGQNVTFRCDPISEHNRLYWYRQTLGQGPEFLTYFQNEAQLEKSRLLSDRFSAERPKGSFSTLEIQRTEQGDSAMYLCASSLTGQAGYGYTFGSGTRLTVV.

This chain joins TRBV19 and TRBJ1-1, with a tentative D call TRBD1 (6 bases). CDR1 is LNHDA and CDR2 is SQIVND in the germline V gene (reference sequence). The CDR3 spans 13 residues. V was pared by 4 bases and J by 7 bases, with 13 bases between. This CDR3 reads CASSTTTRGEAFF. The CDR3, as DNA: TGTGCCAGTAGTACAACAACCAGGGGTGAAGCTTTCTTT.

The chain has TRBV5-4 and TRBJ2-5; 11 bases fit TRBD1. The junction had 5 bases not matched to a gene; V was cut back by 5 bases and J by 5 bases. CDR1 is SGHNT, CDR2 YYREEE, per germline (reference sequence). The CDR3 consists of 14 residues. The CDR3 region is CASRRTGGEETQYF. CDR3 DNA: TGTGCCAGCAGGCGGACAGGGGGCGAGGAGACCCAGTACTTC. The variable domain in full, with the rest retrieved from reference TRBV5-4 and TRBJ2-5, is ETGVTQSPTHLIKTRGQQVTLRCSSQSGHNTVSWYQQALGQGPQFIFQYYREEENGRGNFPPRFSGLQFPNYSSELNVNALELDDSALYLCASRRTGGEETQYFGPGTRLLVL.

The CDR3, as DNA: TGTGCCAGCAGCTTACTCGGGACTAGCGGGGGGGAACAGACCCAGTACTTC. Its translation: CASSLLGTSGGEQTQYF. The rearrangement links TRBV7-8 to TRBJ2-5, with TRBD2 matching over 16 bases. Germline CDR1 reads SGHVS; CDR2 reads FQNEAQ. The CDR3 is made up of 17 amino acids. After removal of 2 bases from V and 6 bases from J, the junction contained 6 bases not matched to a gene. Looking up the rest from reference TRBV7-8 and TRBJ2-5 gives the full variable domain: GAGVSQSPRYKVAKRGQDVALRCDPISGHVSLFWYQQALGQGPEFLTYFQNEAQLDKSGLPSDRFFAERPEGSVSTLKIQRTQQEDSAVYLCASSLLGTSGGEQTQYFGPGTRLLVL.

Remarks on this clone: The sample contains more than one DNA sequence encoding this CDR3. The chain's CDR3 is CASSGTGNQPQHF. CDR3 sequence (DNA): TGTGCCAGTAGTGGGACAGGGAATCAGCCCCAGCATTTT. The chain links TRBV19 to TRBJ1-5; the match to TRBD1 covers 9 bases. The CDR3 is 13 amino acids. Germline lookup yields CDR1 LNHDA and CDR2 SQIVND (reference sequence). V dropped 5 bases and J dropped 4; count of bases not matched to a gene: 0.

This clone appeared a single time. The CDR3 spells CASSPDRGGHEQFF. The DNA of the CDR3 is TGTGCCAGCTCACCGGACAGGGGCGGACATGAGCAGTTCTTC. The chain couples TRBV18 to TRBJ2-1; 9 positions match TRBD1. Trimming removed 3 bases from V and 8 bases from J; junction bases left unmatched: 5. The V gene's germline CDR1 is KGHSH and CDR2 LQKENI. This CDR3 has 14 residues.

There are a few counts of this clone. The chain recombines TRBV25-1 with TRBJ2-3; TRBD2 matches 15 bases. Germline loops: CDR1 MGHDK, CDR2 SYGVNS. With V trimmed by 6 bases and J by 2 bases, 6 bases remained unmatched. CDR3 length: 17 amino acids. CDR3 sequence reads: CASSSGTSGRPTDTQYF. The CDR3 DNA is TGTGCCAGCAGCTCCGGGACTAGCGGGAGGCCCACAGATACGCAGTATTTT.

This clone was counted between two and nine times. The sample carries other DNA sequences with the same CDR3. The rearrangement uses TRBV25-1 and TRBJ1-1, with 9 bases identical to TRBD1. CDR1 and CDR2 from the germline V gene are MGHDK and SYGVNS. Germline trimming cut 8 bases from V and 4 bases from J; bases unmatched to any gene: 8. The CDR3 is 14 residues long. DNA of the CDR3: TGTGCCAGCTCCGGGACAGGGAGGGGCACTGAAGCTTTCTTT. Amino acid sequence: CASSGTGRGTEAFF.

The chain uses TRBV10-3 and TRBJ1-1; D is unclear. Trimming cost V 6 bases and J 3 bases, with 14 bases left between them. The CDR3 loop spans 14 amino acids. Germline lookup yields CDR1 ENHRY and CDR2 SYGVKD. CDR3 protein: CAISRGGGDTEAFF. The CDR3 region has the DNA TGTGCCATCAGCCGAGGAGGTGGGGACACTGAAGCTTTCTTT.

The chain has TRBV6-5 and TRBJ1-5; D not certain. CDR3 length: 14 amino acids. Germline V gene data show CDR1 as MNHEY and CDR2 as SVGAGI. Trimming shortened V by 4 bases and J by 0 bases, and 7 bases separated the two germline ends. The CDR3 here is CASSFLGSNQPQHF. DNA of the CDR3: TGTGCCAGCAGTTTCCTCGGTAGCAATCAGCCCCAGCATTTT.

This clone was counted between two and nine times. The chain recombines TRBV19 with TRBJ2-5; 8 nucleotides line up with TRBD1. CDR3 length equals 16 residues. Germline CDR1 and CDR2: LNHDA and SQIVND (reference sequence). The ends lost 6 bases at V and 1 base at J; junction bases unmatched: 10. The CDR3 loop reads CASSPLTGESQETQYF. The DNA of the CDR3 is TGTGCCAGTAGCCCGTTGACAGGGGAGAGCCAAGAGACCCAGTACTTC.

V is TRBV2 and J is TRBJ2-1; TRBD2 matches at 9 bases. The CDR3 is 17 residues long. Germline loops: CDR1 SNHLY, CDR2 FYNNEI. Losses at the gene ends were 7 bases for V and 8 bases for J; bases not matched to a gene: 18. The CDR3 bases are TGTGCCAGCAATAGGGTCATGGCGGGGGGGAGGGTTGATGAGCAGTTCTTC. It specifies CASNRVMAGGRVDEQFF.

This clone has just a few counts. The chain joins TRBV6-2 or TRBV6-3 to TRBJ2-3; 15 nucleotides line up with TRBD2. There are 21 residues in the CDR3. Germline trimming cut 6 bases from V and 1 base from J; bases unmatched to any gene: 17. The germline V gene has CDR1 MNHEY and CDR2 SVGEGT. The CDR3 coding sequence is TGTGCCAGCAGCCACCCCGGGGGACTAGCGGGGGGAGTCATTGGCACAGATACGCAGTATTTT. Protein: CASSHPGGLAGGVIGTDTQYF.

V and J are TRBV7-9 and TRBJ1-1, with 8 positions matching TRBD1. The junction had 5 bases not matched to a gene; V was cut back by 3 bases and J by 2 bases. CDR1 is SEHNR, CDR2 FQNEAQ, per germline (reference sequence). The CDR3 is made up of 15 amino acids. The DNA of the CDR3 is TGTGCCAGCAGCTTGCTCCAGGGGGCCAACACTGAAGCTTTCTTT. The encoded protein is CASSLLQGANTEAFF.